This entry features one TCR beta chain sequence. Its antigen is currently unknown. The repertoire was sequenced with immunoSEQ multiplex PCR; TCRdb's copy has only in-frame clones and lacks some. This sample has some 360,000 clones, with around four fifths found just once. Trimming took 3 bases from V and 14 from J, leaving 17 bases between them. The CDR3 extends over 14 amino acids. Germline V gene sequence: CDR1 MNHNS, CDR2 SASEGT. This entry comes from a study of shared clonotypes between healthy human individuals. Points from the study as a whole: Naive CD4 clonotypes overlapped across a handful of donors at approximately 4.5%. Some clonotypes were shared by all four sorted-subset donors, while others were not shared. The non-shared ones had lower generation probabilities than the shared ones. Although depth was large, rarefaction showed that sequencing of the sorted subsets was incomplete.

CD45RA-negative memory and CD45RA+ naive subsets were split from the CD4+ cells. Sequenced input: memory CD4+ T cells sorted from blood. Specified subset: CD45RA-negative fraction. The chain carries TRBV6-1 and TRBJ1-6; no clear D gene. This receptor was taken from a man aged 25 to 40 in good health. CDR3 protein: CASSESASQSTLHF. CDR3 nucleotides: TGTGCCAGCAGTGAGTCGGCCAGTCAGTCAACCCTCCACTTT.